The entry below describes one TCR beta chain. Its specificity is unknown. The CDR3 extends over 15 amino acids. V shed 8 bases, J shed 4 bases, and the junction held 11 bases outside the gene matches. Germline V gives CDR1 MNHEY, CDR2 SMNVEV (reference sequence). This sample stems from a study of shared clonotypes between healthy human individuals. At the level of the study: Participating donors consisted of two women and a few men aged 18 to 49. General study results and limits: The study found lower generation probabilities in non-shared clonotypes than in those shared by all four donors.

Source study methods: ImmunoSEQ only sent back junction sequences with no quality scores, so filtering was done differently. Clones were read by immunoSEQ multiplex PCR, and TCRdb kept only the in-frame ones, dropping some. V and J calls and clone size are as listed in that table; D and trimming were resolved from the DNA. The sample consists of over 400,000 clones, 90% to 96% of them appearing once. This rearrangement joins TRBV27 to TRBJ2-5; 9 nucleotides agree with TRBD1. Sequences were obtained from naive CD4+ T cells sorted from blood. Subset of the sample: CD45RA+ positively selected. The clonotype was recovered from a woman aged 25 to 39 in good health. The CDR3 nucleotides read TGTGCCAGCTCTCGCACCAGGGACAGGGTAGAGACCCAGTACTTC. Amino acids: CASSRTRDRVETQYF.